This TCR beta chain was found in a study of cytomegalovirus exposure and HLA in healthy donors. PCR was performed using 60 Vbeta and 13 Jbeta primers. Sequencing used immunoSEQ multiplex PCR; TCRdb keeps in-frame clones, though not all of them. Of some 160,000 clones listed, 84% are singletons. Points on this clone: No antigen is known for it.

Study results and caveats: The authors enumerated under 200 TCR beta chains as linked to cytomegalovirus. Several of the most significant clusters appeared, in a later analysis, to be linked to common viral pathogens. Within an earlier analysis, most TCR beta V segments proved productive either about 90% or about 30% of the time.

This sequence was found in a boy younger than 10 in good health and CMV-seronegative. Source material: PBMCs.

The CDR3 region has the DNA TGCGCCAGCAGCTTGGGGTTCTCGACGGGAGTTCTCTACAATGAGCAGTTCTTC. This translates into CASSLGFSTGVLYNEQFF. The chain recombines TRBV5-1 with TRBJ2-1; tentative D call: TRBD2 (6 bases). V was pared by 0 bases and J by 3 bases, with 19 bases between. The CDR3 is 18 amino acids. Per the germline V gene, CDR1 is SGHRS and CDR2 is YFSETQ.